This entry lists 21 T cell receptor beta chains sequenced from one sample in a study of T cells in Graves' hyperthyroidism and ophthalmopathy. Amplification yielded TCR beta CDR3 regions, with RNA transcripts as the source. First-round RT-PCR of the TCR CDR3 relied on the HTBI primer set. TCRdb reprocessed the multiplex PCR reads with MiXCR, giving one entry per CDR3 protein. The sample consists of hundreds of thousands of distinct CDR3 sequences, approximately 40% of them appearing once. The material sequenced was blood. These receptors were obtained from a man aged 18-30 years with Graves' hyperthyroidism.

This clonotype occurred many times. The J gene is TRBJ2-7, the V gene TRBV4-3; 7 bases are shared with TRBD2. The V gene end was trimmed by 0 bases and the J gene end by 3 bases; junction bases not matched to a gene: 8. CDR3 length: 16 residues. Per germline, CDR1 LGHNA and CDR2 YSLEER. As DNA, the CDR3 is TGCGCCAGCAGCCAAGACCGTAGCGGGTTCTACTACGAGCAGTACTTC. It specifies CASSQDRSGFYYEQYF.

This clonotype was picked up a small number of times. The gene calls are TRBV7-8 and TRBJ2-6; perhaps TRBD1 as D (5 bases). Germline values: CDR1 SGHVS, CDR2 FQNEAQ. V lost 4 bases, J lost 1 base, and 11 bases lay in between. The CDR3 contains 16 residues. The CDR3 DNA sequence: TGTGCCAGCAGCTCGACAGCCTCTTCTGGGGCCAACGTCCTGACTTTC. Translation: CASSSTASSGANVLTF.

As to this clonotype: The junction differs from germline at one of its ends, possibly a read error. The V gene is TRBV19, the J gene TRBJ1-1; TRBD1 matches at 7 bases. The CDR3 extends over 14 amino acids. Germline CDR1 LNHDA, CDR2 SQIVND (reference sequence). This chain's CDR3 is CASIGPKTGTEDFF. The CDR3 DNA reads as TGTGCCAGTATTGGCCCGAAGACAGGGACTGAAGATTTCTTT.

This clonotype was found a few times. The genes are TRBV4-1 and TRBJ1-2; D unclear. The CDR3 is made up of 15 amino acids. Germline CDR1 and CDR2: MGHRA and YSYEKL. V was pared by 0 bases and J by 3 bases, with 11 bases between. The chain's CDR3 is CASSQDEEADYGYTF. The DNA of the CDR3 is TGCGCCAGCAGCCAAGATGAGGAGGCAGACTATGGCTACACCTTC.

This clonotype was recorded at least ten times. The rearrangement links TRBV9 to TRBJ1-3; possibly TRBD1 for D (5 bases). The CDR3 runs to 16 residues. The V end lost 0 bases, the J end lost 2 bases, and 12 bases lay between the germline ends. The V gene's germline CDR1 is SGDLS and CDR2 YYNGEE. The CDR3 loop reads CASSVAGGSPGNTIYF. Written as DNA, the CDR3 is TGTGCCAGCAGCGTAGCTGGGGGATCACCTGGAAACACCATATATTTT.

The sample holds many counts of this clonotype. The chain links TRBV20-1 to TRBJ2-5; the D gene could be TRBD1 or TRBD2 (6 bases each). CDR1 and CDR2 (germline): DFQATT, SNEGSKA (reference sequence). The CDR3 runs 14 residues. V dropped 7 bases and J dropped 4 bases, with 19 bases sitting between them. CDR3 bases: TGCAGTGTCACAAGGGGGGTGACAAGAGAGACCCAGTACTTC. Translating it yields CSVTRGVTRETQYF.

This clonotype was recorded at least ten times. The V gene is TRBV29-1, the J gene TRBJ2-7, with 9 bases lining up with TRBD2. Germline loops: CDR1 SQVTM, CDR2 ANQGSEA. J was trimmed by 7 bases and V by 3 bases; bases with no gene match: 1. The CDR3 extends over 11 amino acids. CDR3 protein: CSVELAGEQYF. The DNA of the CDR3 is TGCAGCGTTGAGCTAGCGGGGGAGCAGTACTTC.

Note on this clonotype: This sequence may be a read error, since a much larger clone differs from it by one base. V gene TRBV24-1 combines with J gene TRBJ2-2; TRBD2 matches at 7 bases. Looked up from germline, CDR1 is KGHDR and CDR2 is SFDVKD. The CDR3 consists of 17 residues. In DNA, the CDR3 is TGTGACACCAGTGGGGCTAGCGGACTTGCCCTCTCCGGGGAGCTGTTTTTT. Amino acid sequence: CDTSGASGLALSGELFF.

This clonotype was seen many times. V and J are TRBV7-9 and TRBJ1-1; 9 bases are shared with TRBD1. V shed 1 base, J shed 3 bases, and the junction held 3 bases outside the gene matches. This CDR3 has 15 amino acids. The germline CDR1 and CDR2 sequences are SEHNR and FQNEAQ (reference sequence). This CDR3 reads CASSLVHRGHTEAFF. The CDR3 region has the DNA TGTGCCAGCAGCTTAGTTCACAGGGGGCACACTGAAGCTTTCTTT.

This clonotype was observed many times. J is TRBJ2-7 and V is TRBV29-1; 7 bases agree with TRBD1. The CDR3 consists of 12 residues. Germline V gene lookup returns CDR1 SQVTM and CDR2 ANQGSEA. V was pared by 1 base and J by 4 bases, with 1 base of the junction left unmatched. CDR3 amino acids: CSVEGDRYEQYF. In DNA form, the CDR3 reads TGCAGCGTTGAAGGGGACAGATACGAGCAGTACTTC.

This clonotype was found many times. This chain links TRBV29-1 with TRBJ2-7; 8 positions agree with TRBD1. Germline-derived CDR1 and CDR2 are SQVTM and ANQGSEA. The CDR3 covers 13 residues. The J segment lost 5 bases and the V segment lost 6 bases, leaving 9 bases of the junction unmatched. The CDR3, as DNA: TGCAGCGTCACACAGGGGGGTATGGACGAGCAGTACTTC. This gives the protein CSVTQGGMDEQYF.

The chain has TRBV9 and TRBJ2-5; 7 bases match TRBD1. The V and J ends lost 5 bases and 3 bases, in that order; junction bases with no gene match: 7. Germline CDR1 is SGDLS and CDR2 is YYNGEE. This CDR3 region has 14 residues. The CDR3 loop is CASSYPDREETQYF. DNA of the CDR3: TGTGCCAGCAGTTACCCAGACAGGGAAGAGACCCAGTACTTC.

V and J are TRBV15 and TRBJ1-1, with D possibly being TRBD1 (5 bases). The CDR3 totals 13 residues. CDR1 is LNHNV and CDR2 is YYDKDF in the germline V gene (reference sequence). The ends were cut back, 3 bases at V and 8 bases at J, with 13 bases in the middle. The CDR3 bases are TGTGCCACCAGCAGCCCAGGGACTGTCGAAGCTTTCTTT. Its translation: CATSSPGTVEAFF.

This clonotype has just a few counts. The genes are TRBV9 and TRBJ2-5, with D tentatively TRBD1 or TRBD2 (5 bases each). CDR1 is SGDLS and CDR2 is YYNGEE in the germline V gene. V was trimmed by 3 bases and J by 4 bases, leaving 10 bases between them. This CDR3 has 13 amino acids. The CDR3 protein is CASSESGRETQYF. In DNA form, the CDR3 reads TGTGCCAGCAGCGAATCGGGGCGAGAGACCCAGTACTTC.

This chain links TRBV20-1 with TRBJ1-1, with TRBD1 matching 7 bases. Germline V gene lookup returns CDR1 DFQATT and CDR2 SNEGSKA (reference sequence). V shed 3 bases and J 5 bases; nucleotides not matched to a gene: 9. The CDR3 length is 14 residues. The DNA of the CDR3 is TGCAGTGCTAGGTCAGACAGGGTTTTTACTGAAGCTTTCTTT. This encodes CSARSDRVFTEAFF.

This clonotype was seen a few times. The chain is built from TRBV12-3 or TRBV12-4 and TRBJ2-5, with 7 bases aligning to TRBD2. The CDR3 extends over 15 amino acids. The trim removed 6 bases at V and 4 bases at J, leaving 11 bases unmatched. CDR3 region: CASSPGEGKVETQYF. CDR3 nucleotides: TGTGCCAGCAGCCCCGGGGAGGGGAAGGTAGAGACCCAGTACTTC.

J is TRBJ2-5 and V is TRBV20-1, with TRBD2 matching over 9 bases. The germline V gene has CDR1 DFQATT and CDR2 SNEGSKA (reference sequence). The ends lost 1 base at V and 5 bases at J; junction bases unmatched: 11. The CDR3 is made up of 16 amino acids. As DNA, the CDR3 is TGCAGTGCTAGAGCCCTCCTGAGCGGGGGGTCGGAGACCCAGTACTTC. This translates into CSARALLSGGSETQYF.

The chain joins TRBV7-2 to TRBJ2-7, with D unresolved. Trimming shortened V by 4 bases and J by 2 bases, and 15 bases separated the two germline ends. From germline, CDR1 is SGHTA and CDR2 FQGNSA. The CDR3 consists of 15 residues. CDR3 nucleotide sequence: TGTGCCAGCAGCTCCCGGTCTTCAGCTACCTACGAGCAGTACTTC. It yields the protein CASSSRSSATYEQYF.

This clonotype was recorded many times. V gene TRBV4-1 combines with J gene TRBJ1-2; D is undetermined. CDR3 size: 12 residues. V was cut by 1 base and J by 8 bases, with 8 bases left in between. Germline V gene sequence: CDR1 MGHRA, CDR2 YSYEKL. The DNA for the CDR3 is TGCGCCAGCAGCCAAGGACCAATCGGCTACACCTTC. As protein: CASSQGPIGYTF.

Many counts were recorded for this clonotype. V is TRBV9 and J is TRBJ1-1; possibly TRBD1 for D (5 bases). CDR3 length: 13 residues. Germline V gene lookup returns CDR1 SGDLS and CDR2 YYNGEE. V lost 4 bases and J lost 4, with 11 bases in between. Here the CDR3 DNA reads TGTGCCAGCAGCCATGGGGGGGGCACTGAAGCTTTCTTT. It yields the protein CASSHGGGTEAFF. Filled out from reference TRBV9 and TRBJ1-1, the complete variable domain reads DSGVTQTPKHLITATGQRVTLRCSPRSGDLSVYWYQQSLDQGLQFLIQYYNGEERAKGNILERFSAQQFPDLHSELNLSSLELGDSALYFCASSHGGGTEAFFGQGTRLTVV.

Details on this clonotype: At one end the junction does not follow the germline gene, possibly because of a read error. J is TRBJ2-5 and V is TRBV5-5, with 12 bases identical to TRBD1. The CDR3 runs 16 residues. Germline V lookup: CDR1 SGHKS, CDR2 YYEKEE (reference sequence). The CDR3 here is CASSLGTGGFGETQYF. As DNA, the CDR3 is TGCGCCAGCAGCTTGGGGACAGGGGGCTTCGGAGAGACCCAGTACTTC. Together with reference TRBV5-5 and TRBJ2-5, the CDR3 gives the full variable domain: DAGVTQSPTHLIKTRGQQVTLRCSPISGHKSVSWYQQVLGQGPQFIFQYYEKEERGRGNFPDRFSARQFPNYSSELNVNALLLGDSALYLCASSLGTGGFGETQYFGPGTRLLVL.